This entry lists 11 T cell receptor beta chains sequenced from one sample in a study of PD-L1 blockade in urothelial cancer. Data came from immunoSEQ multiplex PCR; TCRdb stores just in-frame clones and leaves some out. The repertoire holds about 100,000 clones, with about 89% as singletons. This sample comprised PBMCs, obtained around atezolizumab (anti-PD-L1) treatment. The receptor set was obtained from an elderly woman with urothelial cancer.

V and J are TRBV18 and TRBJ1-1, with no clear D. V was shortened by 1 base and J by 1 base, with 7 bases between the two germline ends. The germline CDR1 and CDR2 sequences are KGHSH and LQKENI. The CDR3 runs to 14 residues. CDR3 sequence: CASSPRRGNTEAFF. CDR3 in DNA: TGTGCCAGCTCACCACGAAGAGGGAACACTGAAGCTTTCTTT.

The V and J genes are TRBV5-4 and TRBJ1-1, with D possibly being TRBD1 (6 bases). The CDR3 consists of 13 residues. Germline V lookup: CDR1 SGHNT, CDR2 YYREEE (reference sequence). V gave up 5 bases and J gave up 1 base, with 9 bases separating them. CDR3 sequence reads: CASSKGGNTEAFF. The CDR3 bases are TGTGCCAGCAGTAAAGGGGGGAACACTGAAGCTTTCTTT.

The V and J genes are TRBV11-2 and TRBJ2-7; 7 nucleotides line up with TRBD1. V shed 3 bases, J shed 7 bases, and the junction held 3 bases outside the gene matches. The CDR3 is 12 residues long. In germline, CDR1 is SGHAT, CDR2 FQNNGV. The CDR3, as DNA: TGTGCCAGCAGCTTGGGGACAGTTGAGCAGTACTTC. This encodes CASSLGTVEQYF.

V is TRBV7-7 and J is TRBJ1-4; 7 bases match TRBD1. Losses at the gene ends were 5 bases for V and 12 bases for J; bases not matched to a gene: 6. Per germline, CDR1 SSHAT and CDR2 FNYEAQ (reference sequence). CDR3 length: 12 amino acids. CDR3 nucleotide sequence: TGTGCCAGCAGCGGCATTACAGGGGAACTGTTTTTT. This sequence encodes CASSGITGELFF.

This chain uses TRBV28 with TRBJ1-2, with 11 positions matching TRBD1. After removal of 5 bases from V and 4 bases from J, the junction contained 9 bases not matched to a gene. Germline CDR1 and CDR2: MDHEN and SYDVKM. This CDR3 is built from 16 residues. CDR3 sequence (DNA): TGTGCCAGCAGTCCCGTAGGGACAGGGGGAATCTATGGCTACACCTTC. Translation gives CASSPVGTGGIYGYTF.

This sequence joins TRBV9 and TRBJ2-7; D perhaps matches TRBD2 (5 bases). CDR1 is SGDLS, CDR2 YYNGEE, per germline. The CDR3 loop spans 14 amino acids. V was clipped by 3 bases and J by 5 bases, with 15 bases between them. The CDR3 protein is CASSAEPGTNEQYF. The CDR3 coding sequence is TGTGCCAGCAGCGCAGAACCGGGAACCAACGAGCAGTACTTC.

This clone was counted a single time. This chain uses TRBV19 with TRBJ2-2; possibly TRBD2 for D (5 bases). Germline V CDR1 and CDR2: LNHDA, SQIVND (reference sequence). The CDR3 consists of 14 residues. The V gene lost 3 bases and the J gene lost 4 bases, with 9 bases spanning the gap. Here the CDR3 reads CASSITGLTGELFF. As DNA, the CDR3 is TGTGCCAGTAGTATCACTGGACTCACCGGGGAGCTGTTTTTT.

The CDR3 DNA reads TGTGCCAGCAGCTTAGATCTAAAACAGGTTGAGACCCAGTACTTC. Translating gives CASSLDLKQVETQYF. The chain has TRBV11-2 and TRBJ2-5, with D perhaps matching TRBD1 (5 bases). The germline V gene has CDR1 SGHAT and CDR2 FQNNGV. The CDR3 contains 15 residues. Trimming removed 0 bases at V and 5 bases at J, with 13 bases between.

The V call is TRBV2, the J call TRBJ1-1; no reliable D call. The CDR3 is 14 residues long. Germline loops: CDR1 SNHLY, CDR2 FYNNEI. The V gene lost 8 bases and the J gene lost 3 bases, with 16 bases spanning the gap. The CDR3 DNA sequence: TGTGCCAGCGGAGGTCTAGGCAGAGACACTGAAGCTTTCTTT. This sequence encodes CASGGLGRDTEAFF.

The table lists this clone with a count of one. CDR3 amino acids: CASSRGRNTEAFF. CDR3 DNA sequence: TGTGCCAGCAGTAGGGGCCGGAACACTGAAGCTTTCTTT. V gene TRBV27 combines with J gene TRBJ1-1; D is perhaps TRBD1 (5 bases). The CDR3 is made up of 13 amino acids. Germline V gene sequence: CDR1 MNHEY, CDR2 SMNVEV (reference sequence). V lost 5 bases to trimming and J lost 1 base, with 8 bases between them.

The rearrangement joins TRBV4-1 to TRBJ2-6; possible D gene TRBD1, 5 bases. The V gene lost 4 bases and the J gene lost 2 bases, with 18 bases spanning the gap. Germline-derived CDR1 and CDR2 are MGHRA and YSYEKL. The CDR3 totals 18 residues. DNA for the CDR3: TGCGCCAGCAGCCCGAAAGGGGCCCAAGGCCCTGGGGCCAACGTCCTGACTTTC. It translates to CASSPKGAQGPGANVLTF.